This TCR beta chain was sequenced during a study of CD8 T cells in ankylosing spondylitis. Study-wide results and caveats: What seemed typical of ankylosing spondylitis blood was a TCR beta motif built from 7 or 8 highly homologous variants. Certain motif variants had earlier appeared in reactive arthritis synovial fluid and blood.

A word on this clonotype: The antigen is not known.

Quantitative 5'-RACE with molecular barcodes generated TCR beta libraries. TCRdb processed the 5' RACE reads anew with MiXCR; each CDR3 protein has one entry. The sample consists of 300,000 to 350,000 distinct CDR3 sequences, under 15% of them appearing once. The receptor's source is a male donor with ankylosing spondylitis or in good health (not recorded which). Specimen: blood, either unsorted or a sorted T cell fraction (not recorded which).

The CDR3 is CASSLAPGRSSYEQYF. The CDR3 DNA sequence: TGCGCCAGCAGCTTGGCTCCGGGACGTAGTTCCTACGAGCAGTACTTC. The V and J genes are TRBV5-1 and TRBJ2-7; the D call may be TRBD1 or TRBD2 (5 bases each). The V end was cut by 0 bases, the J end by 1 base, with 14 bases between. CDR1 SGHRS and CDR2 YFSETQ come from the germline V gene. This CDR3 has 16 residues.